These 23 T cell receptor beta chains originate from one sample sequenced in a study of T cell responses to AZD1222 COVID-19 vaccine. TCRdb's copy holds only in-frame clones and misses some; the assay was immunoSEQ multiplex PCR. The table has approximately 100,000 clones, roughly 86% seen once. Sample: peripheral blood, taken 28 days after the second AZD1222 dose. These receptors all come from an adult who received the AZD1222 COVID-19 vaccine.

The chain carries TRBV4-3 and TRBJ1-4, with D possibly matching TRBD1 (5 bases). The CDR3 has 15 amino acids. The V gene's germline CDR1 is LGHNA and CDR2 YSLEER. V shed 3 bases and J shed 8 bases, with 16 bases lying between them. CDR3 sequence: CASSQQGEGEEKLFF. The CDR3 DNA sequence: TGCGCCAGCAGCCAGCAGGGAGAAGGGGAGGAAAAACTGTTTTTT.

The chain has TRBV12-3 or TRBV12-4 and TRBJ1-2; 10 nucleotides match TRBD1. This CDR3 has 13 residues. V shed 4 bases and J 6 bases; nucleotides not matched to a gene: 2. The CDR3 loop reads CASSSGTGDGYTF. CDR3 DNA: TGTGCCAGCAGTTCAGGGACAGGGGATGGCTACACCTTC.

The chain links TRBV10-3 to TRBJ2-7, with a possible D match to TRBD2 (6 bases). V was cut by 3 bases and J by 5 bases, with 11 bases left in between. Germline V gene data show CDR1 as ENHRY and CDR2 as SYGVKD. The length of the CDR3 is 13 residues. CDR3 residues: CAISELADHEQYF. The DNA for the CDR3 is TGTGCCATCAGTGAATTAGCGGACCACGAGCAGTACTTC.

The chain is built from TRBV4-2 and TRBJ2-7; 13 nucleotides match TRBD2. Germline V lookup: CDR1 LGHNA, CDR2 YNFKEQ. The V segment lost 4 bases and the J segment 1 base; nucleotides outside the gene matches: 10. CDR3 length equals 18 residues. This CDR3 is CASSPALAGGKRSYEQYF. For the CDR3, the DNA is TGTGCCAGCAGCCCCGCACTAGCGGGAGGGAAGAGGTCCTACGAGCAGTACTTC.

V is TRBV12-5 and J is TRBJ2-2; D is ambiguous. Germline CDR1 and CDR2: LGHNT and FRNRAP. This CDR3 is 13 amino acids long. V gave up 5 bases and J gave up 7 bases, with 11 bases separating them. The DNA for the CDR3 is TGTGCTAGTGGTCCCCGCGAGGTCGGGGAGCTGTTTTTT. Translated: CASGPREVGELFF. The variable domain in full, completed from reference TRBV12-5 and TRBJ2-2, reads DARVTQTPRHKVTEMGQEVTMRCQPILGHNTVFWYRQTMMQGLELLAYFRNRAPLDDSGMPKDRFSAEMPDATLATLKIQPSEPRDSAVYFCASGPREVGELFFGEGSRLTVL.

The CDR3 protein is CASSQPTGGEAFF. Written as DNA, the CDR3 is TGCGCCAGCAGTCAGCCCACAGGGGGCGAAGCTTTCTTT. The genes are TRBV23-1 and TRBJ1-1, with 9 bases that match TRBD1. Being an ORF, TRBV23-1 has a function that is uncertain. The CDR3 contains 13 residues. V shed 3 bases, J shed 8 bases, and the junction held 4 bases outside the gene matches.

The chain recombines TRBV3-1 (or the pseudogene TRBV3-2) with TRBJ2-7; 8 nucleotides agree with TRBD1. CDR3 length equals 15 residues. V shed 1 base, J shed 2 bases, and the junction held 4 bases outside the gene matches. Looked up from germline, CDR1 is LGHDT and CDR2 is YNNKEL (reference sequence). CDR3 bases: TGTGCCAGCAGCCAAGGGACAGGGTGGACCTACGAGCAGTACTTC. It encodes CASSQGTGWTYEQYF.

V and J are TRBV10-3 and TRBJ1-4; D is unresolved. Trimming stripped 6 bases from V and 8 bases from J, with 10 bases between. This CDR3 is built from 12 residues. Germline loops: CDR1 ENHRY, CDR2 SYGVKD. The CDR3 region has the DNA TGTGCCATCAGGGATACTAGGGAAAAACTGTTTTTT. As protein: CAIRDTREKLFF.

CDR3 DNA: TGTGCCAGTAAAACCGGGGTCTCAGGCACTGAAGCTTTCTTT. It codes for CASKTGVSGTEAFF. This chain connects TRBV19 to TRBJ1-1; D gene unclear. Germline V gene lookup returns CDR1 LNHDA and CDR2 SQIVND (reference sequence). V lost 7 bases and J lost 4, with 16 bases in between. The CDR3 is 14 residues long.

The chain joins TRBV5-1 to TRBJ1-4; 7 bases are shared with TRBD1. Germline V gives CDR1 SGHRS, CDR2 YFSETQ. J gave up 4 bases and V 5 bases, and 5 bases lay outside the gene matches. The CDR3 covers 14 residues. The CDR3 bases are TGCGCCAGCAGATCGAGGGGGCTTAATGAAAAACTGTTTTTT. It specifies CASRSRGLNEKLFF.

J is TRBJ1-2 and V is TRBV7-8, with D possibly matching TRBD1 (6 bases). CDR1 is SGHVS and CDR2 is FQNEAQ in the germline V gene. Deletions cut 5 bases from V and 4 bases from J, with 32 bases between. The CDR3 extends over 20 amino acids. CDR3 residues: CASSPTNQQGIDGIVYGYTF. For the CDR3, the DNA is TGTGCCAGCAGCCCCACCAACCAACAGGGAATTGACGGAATAGTCTATGGCTACACCTTC.

This rearrangement joins TRBV25-1 to TRBJ2-4; D uncertain. The CDR3 spans 15 residues. Between the trimmed V and J ends, which lost 2 bases and 0 bases, there was a span of 8 bases. Germline CDR1 and CDR2: MGHDK and SYGVNS. This chain's CDR3 is CASSEGLIAKNIQYF. DNA for the CDR3: TGTGCCAGCAGTGAAGGGCTGATAGCCAAAAACATTCAGTACTTC.

The rearrangement joins TRBV18 to TRBJ1-1; D not resolved. Trimming took off 3 bases at V and 1 base at J, with 9 bases between the two ends. This CDR3 is 14 amino acids long. In germline, CDR1 is KGHSH, CDR2 LQKENI. Written as DNA, the CDR3 is TGTGCCAGCTCACCCCTCGAAGGGAACACTGAAGCTTTCTTT. Protein: CASSPLEGNTEAFF. Looking up the rest from reference TRBV18 and TRBJ1-1 gives the full variable domain: NAGVMQNPRHLVRRRGQEARLRCSPMKGHSHVYWYRQLPEEGLKFMVYLQKENIIDESGMPKERFSAEFPKEGPSILRIQQVVRGDSAAYFCASSPLEGNTEAFFGQGTRLTVV.

The CDR3 sequence is CASSLGLGRLSSYEQYF. The DNA for the CDR3 is TGTGCCAGCAGCTTAGGTCTCGGGCGGTTGAGCTCCTACGAGCAGTACTTC. The rearrangement links TRBV13 to TRBJ2-7, with unresolved D. The CDR3 loop spans 17 amino acids. The V gene lost 0 bases and the J gene lost 0 bases, with 15 bases spanning the gap. Germline CDR1 reads PRHDT; CDR2 reads FYEKMQ (reference sequence).

This clone came up a few times. The chain is built from TRBV5-1 and TRBJ1-4; D ambiguous. The CDR3 covers 15 residues. Trimming pared 0 bases from V and 2 bases from J, leaving 8 bases between. Germline V CDR1 and CDR2: SGHRS, YFSETQ. The CDR3 nucleotides read TGCGCCAGCAGCTTGGATGGCAGGACTAATGAAAAACTGTTTTTT. Encoded protein: CASSLDGRTNEKLFF. Full variable domain (remainder filled in from reference TRBV5-1 and TRBJ1-4): KAGVTQTPRYLIKTRGQQVTLSCSPISGHRSVSWYQQTPGQGLQFLFEYFSETQRNKGNFPGRFSGRQFSNSRSEMNVSTLELGDSALYLCASSLDGRTNEKLFFGSGTQLSVL.

The chain recombines TRBV27 with TRBJ2-7, with D maybe TRBD1 (5 bases). CDR3 length equals 15 residues. Germline assignment: CDR1 MNHEY and CDR2 SMNVEV (reference sequence). V lost 0 bases and J lost 3, with 12 bases in between. DNA of the CDR3: TGTGCCAGCAGTTTATCCCAGACAGACTTCTACGAGCAGTACTTC. This codes for CASSLSQTDFYEQYF.

The chain recombines TRBV7-8 with TRBJ2-7; 9 positions agree with TRBD2. The CDR3 runs 16 residues. CDR1 is SGHVS, CDR2 FQNEAQ, per germline. Unmatched junction bases numbered 8, after V lost 1 base and J lost 4 bases. The CDR3 coding sequence is TGTGCCAGCAGCTTAGTTGGGACTAGCCGGCATTACGAGCAGTACTTC. Amino acids: CASSLVGTSRHYEQYF. Combining the CDR3 with reference TRBV7-8 and TRBJ2-7 gives the whole variable domain GAGVSQSPRYKVAKRGQDVALRCDPISGHVSLFWYQQALGQGPEFLTYFQNEAQLDKSGLPSDRFFAERPEGSVSTLKIQRTQQEDSAVYLCASSLVGTSRHYEQYFGPGTRLTVT.

The rearrangement links TRBV19 to TRBJ2-7; either TRBD1 or TRBD2 may supply D (5 bases each). The length of the CDR3 is 18 residues. Looked up from germline, CDR1 is LNHDA and CDR2 is SQIVND (reference sequence). Deletions cut 4 bases from V and 0 bases from J, with 22 bases between. The CDR3 DNA reads as TGTGCCAGTAGTAATCCCCGAGGGTCAGGGACCAGCTCCTACGAGCAGTACTTC. Amino acids: CASSNPRGSGTSSYEQYF.

In regard to this clone: The same CDR3 can be traced to other DNA sequences in this sample. This rearrangement joins TRBV7-2 to TRBJ2-7; tentative D call: TRBD1 (6 bases). Trimming took off 0 bases at V and 1 base at J, with 7 bases between the two ends. Germline V gene data show CDR1 as SGHTA and CDR2 as FQGNSA. The CDR3 covers 14 residues. The CDR3 is CASSLAGQSYEQYF. CDR3 coding DNA: TGTGCCAGCAGCTTAGCCGGACAGTCCTACGAGCAGTACTTC.

The chain is built from TRBV28 and TRBJ1-2; 9 bases fit TRBD1. Germline CDR1 is MDHEN and CDR2 is SYDVKM. Trimming removed 7 bases from V and 5 bases from J; junction bases left unmatched: 14. The CDR3 spans 16 residues. CDR3 bases: TGTGCCAGCACGAAGGGGGGACAGGGAGGATCGTATGGCTACACCTTC. This codes for CASTKGGQGGSYGYTF.

This sequence joins TRBV19 and TRBJ2-1; a weak D match, TRBD2 (5 bases). Per germline, CDR1 LNHDA and CDR2 SQIVND (reference sequence). CDR3 length equals 14 residues. Trimming left V 2 bases short and J 3 bases short, with 8 bases between. As DNA, the CDR3 is TGTGCCAGTAGTATATCGGGGAACTACAATGAGCAGTTCTTC. It specifies CASSISGNYNEQFF.

The chain is built from TRBV18 and TRBJ1-2, with 10 nucleotides matching TRBD1. The junction had 6 bases not matched to a gene; V was cut back by 4 bases and J by 10 bases. The CDR3 sequence is 13 residues long. Germline lookup yields CDR1 KGHSH and CDR2 LQKENI. The CDR3 protein is CASSQAGQGFYTF. The DNA of the CDR3 is TGTGCCAGCTCACAAGCGGGACAGGGGTTCTACACCTTC.

In this sample, this clone turned up a few times. The rearrangement links TRBV28 to TRBJ1-2; D gene unclear. The CDR3 totals 14 residues. Germline V gene sequence: CDR1 MDHEN, CDR2 SYDVKM. Trimming stripped 5 bases from V and 3 bases from J, with 13 bases between. CDR3: CASSPPWTDYGYTF. DNA for the CDR3: TGTGCCAGCAGTCCCCCATGGACGGACTATGGCTACACCTTC.